A selection of T cell receptor beta chains follows, all from one sample in a study of shared clonotypes between healthy human individuals. Using immunoSEQ multiplex PCR, the repertoire was profiled, and TCRdb retains in-frame clones only, with some absent. The profile shows over a million clones, about 96% of them singletons. The sample comprised naive CD4+ T cells sorted from blood. The receptors shown here come from a man aged 25-45 years in good health. Both conserved end residues are part of each CDR3. The D gene is left open where the match is weak. Not every row has a clone size; where given, it reads once, few, many or a size class.

d_gene: NA; abundance: NA; v_gene: TRBV4-1; j_gene: TRBJ2-1; CDR3aa: CASSEHLWEARQNEQFF; CDR3nt: TGCGCCAGCAGCGAACACCTGTGGGAGGCCCGTCAGAATGAGCAGTTCTTC
d_gene: TRBD1; abundance: NA; v_gene: TRBV7-3; j_gene: TRBJ1-2; CDR3aa: CASSLNTGEGYTF; CDR3nt: TGTGCCAGCAGCTTAAATACAGGGGAAGGCTACACCTTC
d_gene: NA; abundance: once; v_gene: TRBV5-5; j_gene: TRBJ1-2; CDR3aa: CASSTSDGYGYTF; CDR3nt: TGTGCCAGCAGCACCTCCGACGGCTATGGCTACACCTTC
d_gene: NA; abundance: NA; v_gene: TRBV7-2; j_gene: TRBJ2-7; CDR3aa: CASSLETITSYEQYF; CDR3nt: TGTGCCAGCAGCTTAGAAACGATTACCTCCTACGAGCAGTACTTC
d_gene: TRBD2; abundance: NA; v_gene: TRBV5-1; j_gene: TRBJ2-1; CDR3aa: CASSLGLAGAPGQFF; CDR3nt: TGCGCCAGCAGCTTGGGACTAGCGGGAGCCCCCGGGCAGTTCTTC
d_gene: TRBD1; abundance: NA; v_gene: TRBV27; j_gene: TRBJ2-1; CDR3aa: CASSLEGARARYNEQFF; CDR3nt: TGTGCCAGCAGTTTAGAGGGGGCCAGGGCGCGGTACAATGAGCAGTTCTTC
d_gene: TRBD2; abundance: NA; v_gene: TRBV5-6; j_gene: TRBJ2-5; CDR3aa: CASSLRGGKETQYF; CDR3nt: TGTGCCAGCAGCTTAAGGGGAGGGAAAGAGACCCAGTACTTC
d_gene: NA; abundance: NA; v_gene: TRBV7-9; j_gene: TRBJ2-7; CDR3aa: CASTLGTGRYEQYF; CDR3nt: TGTGCCAGCACCCTAGGTACGGGACGGTACGAGCAGTACTTC
d_gene: NA; abundance: NA; v_gene: TRBV4-2; j_gene: TRBJ2-7; CDR3aa: CASSQGQTIPYEQYF; CDR3nt: TGTGCCAGCAGCCAAGGACAGACAATCCCCTACGAGCAGTACTTC
d_gene: TRBD1; abundance: NA; v_gene: TRBV28; j_gene: TRBJ1-5; CDR3aa: CASSYRGSQPQHF; CDR3nt: TGTGCCAGCAGTTACAGGGGCAGTCAGCCCCAGCATTTT
d_gene: NA; abundance: NA; v_gene: TRBV6-5; j_gene: TRBJ1-1; CDR3aa: CASSYGLGNTEAFF; CDR3nt: TGTGCCAGCAGTTATGGACTGGGGAACACTGAAGCTTTCTTT
d_gene: TRBD1; abundance: NA; v_gene: TRBV6-1; j_gene: TRBJ2-1; CDR3aa: CASSDRDRGSNEQFF; CDR3nt: TGTGCCAGCAGTGATCGGGACAGGGGGAGCAATGAGCAGTTCTTC
d_gene: NA; abundance: NA; v_gene: TRBV27; j_gene: TRBJ2-7; CDR3aa: CASSFKGAEDEQYF; CDR3nt: TGTGCCAGCAGTTTTAAGGGTGCGGAAGACGAGCAGTACTTC
d_gene: NA; abundance: NA; v_gene: TRBV7-6; j_gene: TRBJ2-3; CDR3aa: CASSLGTAPDTQYF; CDR3nt: TGTGCCAGCAGCTTAGGGACAGCCCCAGATACGCAGTATTTT
d_gene: NA; abundance: NA; v_gene: TRBV27; j_gene: TRBJ2-1; CDR3aa: CASSPLSFPPHNEQFF; CDR3nt: TGTGCCAGCAGTCCCCTTAGTTTCCCCCCCCACAATGAGCAGTTCTTC
d_gene: NA; abundance: NA; v_gene: TRBV11-2; j_gene: TRBJ2-1; CDR3aa: CASSLLRYRGAYNEQFF; CDR3nt: TGTGCCAGCAGCTTACTCCGTTACCGGGGAGCATACAATGAGCAGTTCTTC
d_gene: NA; abundance: NA; v_gene: TRBV5-4; j_gene: TRBJ2-2; CDR3aa: CASSLNRENTGELFF; CDR3nt: TGTGCCAGCAGCTTGAACCGGGAGAACACCGGGGAGCTGTTTTTT
d_gene: NA; abundance: NA; v_gene: TRBV9; j_gene: TRBJ2-3; CDR3aa: CASSATARSTDTQYF; CDR3nt: TGTGCCAGCAGCGCAACAGCTAGGAGCACAGATACGCAGTATTTT
d_gene: TRBD1; abundance: NA; v_gene: TRBV5-1; j_gene: TRBJ1-1; CDR3aa: CASSLDRGNTHTEAFF; CDR3nt: TGCGCCAGCAGCTTGGACAGGGGAAATACACACACTGAAGCTTTCTTT
d_gene: NA; abundance: NA; v_gene: TRBV5-1; j_gene: TRBJ2-7; CDR3aa: CARYPSWASASYEQYF; CDR3nt: TGCGCCAGGTATCCTTCATGGGCTTCCGCCTCCTACGAGCAGTACTTC
d_gene: NA; abundance: once; v_gene: TRBV7-2; j_gene: TRBJ1-1; CDR3aa: CASSLGRRQNTEAFF; CDR3nt: TGTGCCAGCAGCTTAGGGAGGAGGCAAAACACTGAAGCTTTCTTT
d_gene: TRBD2; abundance: NA; v_gene: TRBV4-1; j_gene: TRBJ2-5; CDR3aa: CASSQRLAGDPYQETQYF; CDR3nt: TGCGCCAGCAGCCAGAGACTAGCGGGAGACCCGTACCAAGAGACCCAGTACTTC
d_gene: TRBD1; abundance: NA; v_gene: TRBV6-1; j_gene: TRBJ2-7; CDR3aa: CASSDRGAYEQYF; CDR3nt: TGTGCCAGTTCGGACAGGGGCGCGTACGAGCAGTACTTC
d_gene: NA; abundance: NA; v_gene: TRBV2; j_gene: TRBJ2-2; CDR3aa: CASSLLELVNTGELFF; CDR3nt: TGTGCCAGCAGCTTACTAGAGCTAGTAAACACCGGGGAGCTGTTTTTT
d_gene: NA; abundance: NA; v_gene: TRBV6-1; j_gene: TRBJ2-7; CDR3aa: CASSVGLGGREVPFREQYF; CDR3nt: TGTGCCAGCAGTGTAGGACTAGGGGGGCGGGAAGTTCCTTTCCGCGAGCAGTACTTC
d_gene: TRBD1; abundance: NA; v_gene: TRBV7-9; j_gene: TRBJ2-7; CDR3aa: CASSGQGVSYEQYF; CDR3nt: TGTGCCAGCAGCGGACAGGGAGTAAGCTACGAGCAGTACTTC
d_gene: TRBD2; abundance: NA; v_gene: TRBV2; j_gene: TRBJ2-1; CDR3aa: CASSERGPSGSTNEQFF; CDR3nt: TGTGCCAGCAGTGAAAGGGGGCCTAGCGGGAGTACGAATGAGCAGTTCTTC
d_gene: TRBD1; abundance: NA; v_gene: TRBV10-1; j_gene: TRBJ2-1; CDR3aa: CASSEGGDRDNEQFF; CDR3nt: TGCGCCAGCAGTGAGGGGGGGGACAGGGATAATGAGCAGTTCTTC
d_gene: NA; abundance: NA; v_gene: TRBV29-1; j_gene: TRBJ1-1; CDR3aa: CSATGNRDTEAFF; CDR3nt: TGCAGCGCCACAGGTAATCGTGACACTGAAGCTTTCTTT
d_gene: TRBD2; abundance: NA; v_gene: TRBV25-1; j_gene: TRBJ2-1; CDR3aa: CASSGRPGLAGSDEQFF; CDR3nt: TGTGCCAGCAGTGGACGACCGGGACTAGCGGGATCAGATGAGCAGTTCTTC
d_gene: NA; abundance: NA; v_gene: TRBV7-2; j_gene: TRBJ2-3; CDR3aa: CASSTTGNTQYF; CDR3nt: TGTGCCAGCAGCACCACAGGGAATACGCAGTATTTT
d_gene: NA; abundance: NA; v_gene: TRBV6-5; j_gene: TRBJ2-1; CDR3aa: CASSEHWEQFF; CDR3nt: TGTGCCAGCAGTGAACACTGGGAGCAGTTCTTC
d_gene: NA; abundance: NA; v_gene: TRBV29-1; j_gene: TRBJ2-4; CDR3aa: CSGGDGAAKNIQYF; CDR3nt: TGCAGCGGTGGTGACGGGGCTGCCAAAAACATTCAGTACTTC
d_gene: NA; abundance: NA; v_gene: TRBV28; j_gene: TRBJ1-3; CDR3aa: CASSLAGNTIYF; CDR3nt: TGTGCCAGCAGTTTAGCTGGAAACACCATATATTTT
d_gene: NA; abundance: NA; v_gene: TRBV6-1; j_gene: TRBJ2-7; CDR3aa: CASRQGSYEQYF; CDR3nt: TGTGCCAGCAGACAGGGAAGCTACGAGCAGTACTTC
d_gene: TRBD1; abundance: NA; v_gene: TRBV6-5; j_gene: TRBJ1-2; CDR3aa: CASSYLDRGHSYGYTF; CDR3nt: TGTGCCAGCAGTTACCTCGACAGGGGGCATTCCTATGGCTACACCTTC
d_gene: TRBD1; abundance: once; v_gene: TRBV10-3; j_gene: TRBJ1-1; CDR3aa: CAISESDQGAIPTEAFF; CDR3nt: TGTGCCATCAGTGAGTCGGATCAGGGGGCGATACCCACTGAAGCTTTCTTT
d_gene: NA; abundance: once; v_gene: TRBV7-8; j_gene: TRBJ2-7; CDR3aa: CASSFAPSSYEQYF; CDR3nt: TGTGCCAGCAGCTTCGCCCCCAGCTCCTACGAGCAGTACTTC
d_gene: TRBD2; abundance: once; v_gene: TRBV5-1; j_gene: TRBJ2-3; CDR3aa: CASSLGLAGGPGTDTQYF; CDR3nt: TGCGCCAGCAGCCTAGGACTAGCGGGAGGGCCTGGGACAGATACGCAGTATTTT
d_gene: NA; abundance: NA; v_gene: TRBV18; j_gene: TRBJ1-1; CDR3aa: CASEGRMDPEAFF; CDR3nt: TGTGCCAGCGAGGGGAGGATGGACCCTGAAGCTTTCTTT
d_gene: TRBD2; abundance: NA; v_gene: TRBV4-2; j_gene: TRBJ2-3; CDR3aa: CASSQYIQRDTDTQYF; CDR3nt: TGTGCCAGCAGCCAATATATCCAGCGGGACACAGATACGCAGTATTTT
d_gene: NA; abundance: NA; v_gene: TRBV6-1; j_gene: TRBJ1-5; CDR3aa: CASSEFGNQPQHF; CDR3nt: TGTGCCAGCAGTGAATTTGGTAATCAGCCCCAGCATTTT
d_gene: TRBD1; abundance: NA; v_gene: TRBV7-8; j_gene: TRBJ2-7; CDR3aa: CASSFSGTGVEQYF; CDR3nt: TGTGCCAGCAGCTTCTCCGGGACAGGGGTCGAGCAGTACTTC
d_gene: TRBD1; abundance: NA; v_gene: TRBV18; j_gene: TRBJ2-7; CDR3aa: CASSPVYRRGQGNEQYF; CDR3nt: TGTGCCAGCTCACCAGTATATCGAAGGGGACAGGGGAACGAGCAGTACTTC
d_gene: NA; abundance: NA; v_gene: TRBV2; j_gene: TRBJ1-5; CDR3aa: CASSEPQGNQPQHF; CDR3nt: TGTGCCAGCAGTGAGCCCCAGGGGAATCAGCCCCAGCATTTT
d_gene: NA; abundance: NA; v_gene: TRBV7-9; j_gene: TRBJ1-1; CDR3aa: CASLQESGTEAFF; CDR3nt: TGTGCCAGCCTACAGGAATCGGGCACTGAAGCTTTCTTT
d_gene: NA; abundance: NA; v_gene: TRBV10-1; j_gene: TRBJ2-1; CDR3aa: CASSGGASYNEQFF; CDR3nt: TGCGCCAGCAGTGGGGGGGCCAGCTACAATGAGCAGTTCTTC
d_gene: NA; abundance: NA; v_gene: TRBV5-1; j_gene: TRBJ2-7; CDR3aa: CASSEGDPYEQYF; CDR3nt: TGCGCCAGCAGCGAGGGGGACCCCTACGAGCAGTACTTC
d_gene: NA; abundance: NA; v_gene: TRBV9; j_gene: TRBJ2-3; CDR3aa: CASSGGGADTQYF; CDR3nt: TGTGCCAGCAGCGGGGGAGGCGCAGATACGCAGTATTTT
d_gene: NA; abundance: NA; v_gene: TRBV19; j_gene: TRBJ2-1; CDR3aa: CASSILDRSQGNEQFF; CDR3nt: TGTGCCAGTAGTATACTCGACAGATCGCAGGGGAATGAGCAGTTCTTC
d_gene: NA; abundance: NA; v_gene: TRBV29-1; j_gene: TRBJ2-4; CDR3aa: CSVERGIQYF; CDR3nt: TGCAGCGTTGAAAGGGGCATTCAGTACTTC